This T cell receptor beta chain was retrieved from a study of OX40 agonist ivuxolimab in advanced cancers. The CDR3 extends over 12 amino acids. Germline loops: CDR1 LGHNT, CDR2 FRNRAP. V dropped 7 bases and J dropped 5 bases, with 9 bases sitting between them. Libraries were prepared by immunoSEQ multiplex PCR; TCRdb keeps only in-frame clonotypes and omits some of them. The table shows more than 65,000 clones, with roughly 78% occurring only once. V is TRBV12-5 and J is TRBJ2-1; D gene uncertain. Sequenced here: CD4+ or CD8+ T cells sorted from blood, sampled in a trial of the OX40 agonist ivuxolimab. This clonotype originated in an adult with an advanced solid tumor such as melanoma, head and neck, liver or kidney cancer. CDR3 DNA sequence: TGTGCTAGTGCCATGCTCGACAATGAGCAGTTCTTC. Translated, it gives CASAMLDNEQFF.